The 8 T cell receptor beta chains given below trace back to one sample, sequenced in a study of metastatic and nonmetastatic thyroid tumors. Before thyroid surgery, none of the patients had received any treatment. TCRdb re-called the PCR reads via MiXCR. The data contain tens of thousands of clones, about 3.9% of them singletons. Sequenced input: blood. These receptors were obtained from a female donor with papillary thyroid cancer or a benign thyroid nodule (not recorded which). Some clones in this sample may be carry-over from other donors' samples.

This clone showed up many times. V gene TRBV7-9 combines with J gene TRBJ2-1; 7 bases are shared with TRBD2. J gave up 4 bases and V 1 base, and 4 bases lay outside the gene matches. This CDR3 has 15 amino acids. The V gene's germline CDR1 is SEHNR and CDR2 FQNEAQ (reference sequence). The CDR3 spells CASSLEASGYNEQFF. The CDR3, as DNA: TGTGCCAGCAGCTTAGAGGCTAGCGGTTACAATGAGCAGTTCTTC.

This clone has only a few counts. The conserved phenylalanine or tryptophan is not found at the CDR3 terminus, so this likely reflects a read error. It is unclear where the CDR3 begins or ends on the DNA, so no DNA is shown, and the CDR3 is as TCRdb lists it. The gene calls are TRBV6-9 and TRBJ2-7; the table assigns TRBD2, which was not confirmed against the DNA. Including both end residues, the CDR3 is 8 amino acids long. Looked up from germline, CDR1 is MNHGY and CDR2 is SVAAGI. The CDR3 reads CASGSVAG.

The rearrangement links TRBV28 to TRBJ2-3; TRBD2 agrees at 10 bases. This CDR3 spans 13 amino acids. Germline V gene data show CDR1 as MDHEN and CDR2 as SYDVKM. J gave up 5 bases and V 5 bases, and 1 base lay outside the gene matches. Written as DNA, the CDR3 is TGTGCCAGCAGTGGACTAGCGGAAGATACGCAGTATTTT. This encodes CASSGLAEDTQYF.

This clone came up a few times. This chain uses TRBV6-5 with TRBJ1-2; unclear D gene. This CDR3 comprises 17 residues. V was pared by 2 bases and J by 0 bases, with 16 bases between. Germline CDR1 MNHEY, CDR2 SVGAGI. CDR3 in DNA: TGTGCCAGCAGTTACACAACTTGGGCAGAAACTAACTATGGCTACACCTTC. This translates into CASSYTTWAETNYGYTF.

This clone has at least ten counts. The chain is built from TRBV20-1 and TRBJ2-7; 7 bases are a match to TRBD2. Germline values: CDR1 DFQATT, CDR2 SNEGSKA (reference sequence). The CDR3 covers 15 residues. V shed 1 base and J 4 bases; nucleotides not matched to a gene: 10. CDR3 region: CSARVAEAGDYEQYF. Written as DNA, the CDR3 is TGCAGTGCTAGAGTAGCTGAGGCGGGGGATTACGAGCAGTACTTC.

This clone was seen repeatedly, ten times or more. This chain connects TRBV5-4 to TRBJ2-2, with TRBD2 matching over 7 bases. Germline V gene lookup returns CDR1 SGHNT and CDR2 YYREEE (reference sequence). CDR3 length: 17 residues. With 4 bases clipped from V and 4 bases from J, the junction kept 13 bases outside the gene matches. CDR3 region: CASSLRGGRRSTGELFF. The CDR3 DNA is TGTGCCAGCAGCCTCCGGGGAGGGAGGAGGAGCACCGGGGAGCTGTTTTTT. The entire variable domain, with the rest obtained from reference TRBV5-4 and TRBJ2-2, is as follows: ETGVTQSPTHLIKTRGQQVTLRCSSQSGHNTVSWYQQALGQGPQFIFQYYREEENGRGNFPPRFSGLQFPNYSSELNVNALELDDSALYLCASSLRGGRRSTGELFFGEGSRLTVL.

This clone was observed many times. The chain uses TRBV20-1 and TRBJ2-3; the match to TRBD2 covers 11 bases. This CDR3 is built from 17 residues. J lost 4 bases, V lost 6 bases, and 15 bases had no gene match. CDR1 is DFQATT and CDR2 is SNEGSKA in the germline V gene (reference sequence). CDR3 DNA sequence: TGCAGTGCCACAACATCAACTAGCGGGAGATCGGCAGATACGCAGTATTTT. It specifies CSATTSTSGRSADTQYF.

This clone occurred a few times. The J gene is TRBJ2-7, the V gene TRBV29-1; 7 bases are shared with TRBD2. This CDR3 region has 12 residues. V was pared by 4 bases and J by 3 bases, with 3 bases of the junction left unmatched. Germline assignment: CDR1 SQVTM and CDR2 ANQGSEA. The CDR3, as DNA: TGCAGCGTTGTCGCTAGCGGCTACGAGCAGTACTTC. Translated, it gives CSVVASGYEQYF.